This paragraph covers one T cell receptor (beta chain) sequence. Its antigen is not identified. Primers included in the PCR were 60 Vbeta and 13 Jbeta primers. Some clones are missing from TCRdb's copy, which holds only in-frame ones; the method was immunoSEQ multiplex PCR. This sample has 88,000 or so clones, with approximately 67% found just once. This specimen comes from a study of cytomegalovirus exposure and HLA in healthy donors. Study outcomes and limitations: Accurate prediction of HLA-A and HLA-B alleles (for most subjects) was reportedly achieved from TCR beta sequences. A later analysis associated 16,000 or so TCR beta sequences with HLA alleles at a 0.05 false discovery rate.

CDR1 is LNHDA, CDR2 SQIVND, per germline (reference sequence). This CDR3 region has 16 residues. V was pared by 5 bases and J by 0 bases, with 14 bases between. Despite likely unrecorded immune exposures, the donors were nominally healthy at the time of sampling. The sequencing sample was made of PBMCs. The sequence was obtained from a male donor in good health and CMV-seropositive. This chain links TRBV19 with TRBJ2-1, with a weak D call TRBD1 (6 bases). Here the CDR3 reads CASSYRARSSYNEQFF. The CDR3 DNA is TGTGCCAGTAGTTACAGGGCTAGGAGCTCCTACAATGAGCAGTTCTTC.